This is a list of T cell receptor beta chains from one sample in a study of T-cell reconstitution after alpha-beta-depleted transplantation in children. TCRdb ran MiXCR on the PCR reads and lists one entry per CDR3 protein. The data hold around 600,000 distinct CDR3 sequences, with roughly a tenth observed a single time. Sequenced material: PBMCs from the stem cell graft donor, taken from the stem cell graft. The receptors here all came from a human donor who donated a stem cell graft to a child with acute myeloid leukemia. Both conserved end residues are part of each CDR3. D genes are given only for firm matches. A row's size may be missing; if present it is once, few, many or a size class.

V gene	J gene	D gene	clone size	CDR3 protein	CDR3 DNA
TRBV18	TRBJ2-7	TRBD1	.	CASSARTGASSYEQYF	TGTGCCAGCTCAGCACGGACAGGGGCATCCTCCTACGAGCAGTACTTC
TRBV10-3	TRBJ2-5	TRBD2	few	CAIKAGGQETQYF	TGTGCCATCAAGGCGGGAGGACAAGAGACCCAGTACTTC
TRBV19	TRBJ2-1	TRBD1	.	CASSSLGQGQDNEQFF	TGTGCCAGTAGTTCGTTGGGACAGGGACAGGACAATGAGCAGTTCTTC
TRBV5-1	TRBJ2-3	.	few	CASSLATRDTDTQYF	TGCGCCAGCAGCTTGGCCACCAGGGACACAGATACGCAGTATTTT
TRBV27	TRBJ2-3	TRBD2	.	CATQGDSGSLYTDTQYF	TGTGCCACCCAAGGGGATAGCGGGAGCCTCTACACAGATACGCAGTATTTT
TRBV29-1	TRBJ2-1	TRBD2	many	CSVDGLAGVGEEQFF	TGCAGCGTTGATGGACTAGCGGGAGTAGGGGAAGAGCAGTTCTTC
TRBV7-9	TRBJ1-6	.	.	CASSLEEGGSPLHF	TGTGCCAGCAGCTTAGAGGAGGGAGGTTCACCCCTCCACTTT
TRBV4-2	TRBJ2-7	TRBD2	few	CASSQGGSGSEQYF	TGTGCCAGCAGCCAAGGGGGTAGCGGGAGCGAGCAGTACTTC
TRBV6-5	TRBJ2-4	.	few	CASSSPASEAKNIQYF	TGTGCCAGCAGTTCCCCCGCGTCGGAGGCCAAAAACATTCAGTACTTC
TRBV20-1	TRBJ2-1	TRBD2	few	CSAGLREVVHNEQFF	TGCAGTGCTGGACTACGGGAGGTTGTCCACAATGAGCAGTTCTTC
TRBV28	TRBJ2-7	.	once	CASSTAGSYEQYF	TGTGCCAGCAGTACGGCAGGCTCCTACGAGCAGTACTTC
TRBV15	TRBJ2-5	.	few	CATSRGGSQETQYF	TGTGCCACCAGCAGAGGCGGGTCCCAAGAGACCCAGTACTTC
TRBV7-9	TRBJ2-7	.	.	CASSPNDEQYF	TGTGCCAGCAGCCCTAACGACGAGCAGTACTTC
TRBV18	TRBJ1-5	.	.	CASSPKQGVGPQHF	TGTGCCAGCTCACCGAAACAAGGTGTTGGGCCCCAGCATTTT
TRBV7-3	TRBJ2-3	TRBD1	few	CASSSGQGGMTQYF	TGTGCCAGCAGCTCAGGACAGGGGGGAATGACGCAGTATTTT
TRBV12-3/TRBV12-4	TRBJ2-2	.	.	CAEGNTGELFF	TGTGCTGAAGGGAACACCGGGGAGCTGTTTTTT
TRBV9	TRBJ2-2	.	.	CASSAATRLTGELFF	TGTGCCAGCAGCGCTGCGACTAGACTCACCGGGGAGCTGTTTTTT
TRBV3-1	TRBJ2-3	.	.	CASSQSSVTDTQYF	TGTGCCAGCAGCCAATCGAGCGTCACAGATACGCAGTATTTT
TRBV6-5	TRBJ1-4	TRBD1	.	CASSYSGTGAPTNEKLFF	TGTGCCAGCAGTTACTCCGGGACAGGAGCCCCAACTAATGAAAAACTGTTTTTT
TRBV6-1	TRBJ2-7	TRBD1	few	CASSAAGTGAQEQYF	TGTGCCAGCAGTGCGGCCGGGACAGGGGCTCAGGAGCAGTACTTC
TRBV6-5	TRBJ2-7	.	many	CASSYPGHTEQYF	TGTGCCAGCAGTTACCCCGGACATACCGAGCAGTACTTC
TRBV20-1	TRBJ1-4	.	.	CSAPRWDEKLFF	TGCAGTGCCCCCAGGTGGGATGAAAAACTGTTTTTT
TRBV30	TRBJ1-4	.	many	CAWSEEYEKLFF	TGTGCCTGGAGTGAAGAATATGAAAAACTGTTTTTT
TRBV29-1	TRBJ2-1	TRBD1	many	CSGRQGTVSSYNEQFF	TGCAGCGGCCGACAAGGGACAGTTTCATCCTACAATGAGCAGTTCTTC
TRBV12-3/TRBV12-4	TRBJ2-3	.	.	CASSLMSRDTQYF	TGTGCCAGCAGTTTGATGTCACGGGATACGCAGTATTTT
TRBV11-3	TRBJ2-1	.	.	CASRPPGDEQFF	TGTGCCAGCAGGCCCCCGGGGGATGAGCAGTTCTTC
TRBV29-1	TRBJ2-3	.	many	CSAVSGSFTDTQYF	TGCAGCGCCGTCAGCGGGTCCTTCACAGATACGCAGTATTTT
TRBV19	TRBJ1-5	TRBD1	.	CASSDRDSGRPQHF	TGTGCCAGTAGTGACCGGGACAGTGGTCGGCCCCAGCATTTT
TRBV4-3	TRBJ2-1	TRBD2	many	CASSLRTSGTFEQFF	TGCGCCAGCAGCCTACGGACTAGCGGCACTTTCGAGCAGTTCTTC
TRBV29-1	TRBJ2-7	.	many	CSVGGEWTSEQYF	TGCAGCGTTGGGGGCGAATGGACCTCAGAGCAGTACTTC
TRBV20-1	TRBJ2-3	TRBD2	.	CSASDTVVTSGLGGTDTQYF	TGCAGTGCTAGCGACACAGTAGTGACTAGCGGCCTAGGCGGCACAGATACGCAGTATTTT
TRBV20-1	TRBJ2-3	.	many	CSATRSADFTDTQYF	TGCAGTGCTACCCGTTCAGCGGACTTCACAGATACGCAGTATTTT
TRBV29-1	TRBJ2-2	.	many	CSVGVGGTGELFF	TGCAGCGTTGGGGTCGGCGGGACCGGGGAGCTGTTTTTT